This TCR beta chain was sequenced in a study of cytomegalovirus exposure and HLA in healthy donors. This clone showed up just a few times. Its antigen is unidentified. Both 60 Vbeta primers and 13 Jbeta primers went into the PCR. TCRdb keeps only in-frame clones here, not all; method: immunoSEQ multiplex PCR. The repertoire holds about 100,000 clones, with less than 80% as singletons. Whole-study results and caveats: In vitro work confirmed that a few CMV-associated chains recognize CMV antigens. Among TCR beta chains of equal frequency, HLA-associated ones were more clonally expanded in a later analysis. An analysis that came later showed most CMV-associated TCR beta chains appearing HLA-restricted. Across HLA loci, a later analysis found differing TCR association rates, with DRB1 most and HLA-C fewest.

CDR1 and CDR2 (germline): GTSNPN, SVGIG (reference sequence). V lost 0 bases and J lost 3, with 17 bases in between. The CDR3 covers 16 residues. This TCR was recovered from a young man in good health and CMV-seropositive. The sequenced sample consisted of PBMCs. The rearrangement links TRBV30 to TRBJ1-1; D gene unclear. The CDR3 region is CAWSVDSPTLDTEAFF. The CDR3 DNA follows: TGTGCCTGGAGTGTTGATTCACCCACATTGGACACTGAAGCTTTCTTT.